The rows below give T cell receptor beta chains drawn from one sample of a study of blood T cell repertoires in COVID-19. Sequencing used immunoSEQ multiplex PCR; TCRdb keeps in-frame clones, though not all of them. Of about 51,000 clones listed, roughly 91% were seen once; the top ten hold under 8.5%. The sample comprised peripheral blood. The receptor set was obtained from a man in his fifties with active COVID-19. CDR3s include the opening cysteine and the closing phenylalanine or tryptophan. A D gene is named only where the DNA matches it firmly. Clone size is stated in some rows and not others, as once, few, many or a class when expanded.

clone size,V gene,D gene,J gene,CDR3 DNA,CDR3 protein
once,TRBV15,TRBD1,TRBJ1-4,TGTGCCACCAGCAGAGGGACAGGGGGCGGTGAAAAACTGTTTTTT,CATSRGTGGGEKLFF
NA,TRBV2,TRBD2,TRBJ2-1,TGTGCCAGCAGTGAGTTCGGGAGGCTTGAGCAGTTCTTC,CASSEFGRLEQFF
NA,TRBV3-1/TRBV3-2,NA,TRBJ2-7,TGTGCCAGCAGCCGCTCGACAGCACTCTACGAGCAGTACTTC,CASSRSTALYEQYF
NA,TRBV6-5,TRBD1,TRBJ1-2,TGTGCCAGCAGGGGGACAGGGGTAATCAGGGGCTACACCTTC,CASRGTGVIRGYTF
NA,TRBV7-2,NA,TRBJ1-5,TGTGCCAGCAGCTCTAGGGGTGGGGCAGTTTATCAGCCCCAGCATTTT,CASSSRGGAVYQPQHF
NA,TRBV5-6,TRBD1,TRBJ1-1,TGTGCCAGCAGCCTGCGGACAGGGCATAACACTGAAGCTTTCTTT,CASSLRTGHNTEAFF
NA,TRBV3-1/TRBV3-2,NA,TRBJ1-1,TGTGCCAGCAGCCAAGTTGGCCAGGGGCCTGAAGCTTTCTTT,CASSQVGQGPEAFF
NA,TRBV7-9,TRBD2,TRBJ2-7,TGTGCCAGCAGCTTAGGCGGGGGCTCCTACGAGCAGTACTTC,CASSLGGGSYEQYF
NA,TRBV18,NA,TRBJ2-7,TGTGCCAGCTCCCCCGGGGGCTCCTACGAGCAGTACTTC,CASSPGGSYEQYF
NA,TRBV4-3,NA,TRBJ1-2,TGCGCCAGCAGCCAAGATGTGACAGACTATGGCTACACCTTC,CASSQDVTDYGYTF
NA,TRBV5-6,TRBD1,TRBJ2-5,TGTGCCAGCAGCTCGGTCCTCAGGGGGCGCGGGTCGGGCGAGACCCAGTACTTC,CASSSVLRGRGSGETQYF
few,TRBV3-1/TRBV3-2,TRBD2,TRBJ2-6,TGTGCCAGCAGCCCCCGCGGGGGGACTGGGGCCAACGTCCTGACTTTC,CASSPRGGTGANVLTF
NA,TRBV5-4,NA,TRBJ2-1,TGTGCCAGCAGCTTGGGGGTAAGCGATGAGCAGTTCTTC,CASSLGVSDEQFF
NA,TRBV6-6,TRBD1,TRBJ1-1,TGTGCCAGCACTCGGCGGCCGGGACAGGTATTGAACACTGAAGCTTTCTTT,CASTRRPGQVLNTEAFF
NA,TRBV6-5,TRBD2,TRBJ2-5,TGTGCCAGCACGGGACTAGCGGGTTTACAAGAGACCCAGTACTTC,CASTGLAGLQETQYF
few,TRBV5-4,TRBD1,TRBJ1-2,TGTGCCAGCAGCTGGGGACAGGGCGAACGGGGCTACACCTTC,CASSWGQGERGYTF
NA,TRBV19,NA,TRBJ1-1,TGTGCCAGTAGTGAAGGGGGGGAGAGCACTGAAGCTTTCTTT,CASSEGGESTEAFF
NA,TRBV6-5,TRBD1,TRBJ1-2,TGTGCCAGCAGCGATACCCAATCAGGGGGCGACTACACCTTC,CASSDTQSGGDYTF
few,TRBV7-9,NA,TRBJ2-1,TGTGCCAGCAGCTCCCGTAAATGGCAGGGGCCAAATTACAATGAGCAGTTCTTC,CASSSRKWQGPNYNEQFF
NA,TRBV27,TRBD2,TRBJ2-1,TGTGCCAGCACCCATGGCGCGGGAGGGTACAATGAGCAGTTCTTC,CASTHGAGGYNEQFF
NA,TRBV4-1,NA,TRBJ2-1,TGCGCCAGCAGCCAAGAAGGTATTCCGGGCAATGAGCAGTTCTTC,CASSQEGIPGNEQFF
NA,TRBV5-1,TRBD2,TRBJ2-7,TGCGCCAGCAGCTTGGTGCGGGGGGCGAACTACGAGCAGTACTTC,CASSLVRGANYEQYF
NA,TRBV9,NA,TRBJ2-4,TGTGCCAGCAGCGTAAGTTGGGCCCACAGCCAGGACATTCAGTACTTC,CASSVSWAHSQDIQYF
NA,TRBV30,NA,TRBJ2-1,TGTGCCTGGAGTCCCAGGAACAATGAGCAGTTCTTC,CAWSPRNNEQFF
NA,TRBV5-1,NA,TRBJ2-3,TGCGCCAGCAAATTCGGGAGTACAGATACGCAGTATTTT,CASKFGSTDTQYF
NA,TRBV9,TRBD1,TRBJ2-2,TGTGCCAGCAGCGCTAGGGACAGGGTCACCGGGGAGCTGTTTTTT,CASSARDRVTGELFF
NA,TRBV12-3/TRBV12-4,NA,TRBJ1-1,TGTGCCAGCAGTTTAAAGGGTGGAGGAGCTTTCTTT,CASSLKGGGAFF
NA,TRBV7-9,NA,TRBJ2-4,TGTGCCAGCAGCTTAGTTGGGGCAGGGGCGGCAGACATTCAGTACTTC,CASSLVGAGAADIQYF
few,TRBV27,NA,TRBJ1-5,TGTGCCAGCAGGGGACACACCGCAGGGCCCCAGCATTTT,CASRGHTAGPQHF
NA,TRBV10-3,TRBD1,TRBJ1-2,TGTGCCATCAGTGTTACAGGGGGCCCTAACTATGGCTACACCTTC,CAISVTGGPNYGYTF
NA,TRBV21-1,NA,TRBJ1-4,TGTGCCAGCAGGGTATGGTTAGCTACAAGGTGCATTGAAAAACTGTTTTTT,CASRVWLATRCIEKLFF
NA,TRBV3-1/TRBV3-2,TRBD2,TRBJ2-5,TGTGCCAGCAGCCCCTTACCGGGACTAGCGGGACAACAAGAGACCCAGTACTTC,CASSPLPGLAGQQETQYF
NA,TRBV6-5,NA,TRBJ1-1,TGTGCCAGCAGCGTTAGTGACACTGAAGCTTTCTTT,CASSVSDTEAFF
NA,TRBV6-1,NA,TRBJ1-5,TGTGCCAGCAGTGAAGACCGGAGCGGGGCTCAGCCCCAGCATTTT,CASSEDRSGAQPQHF
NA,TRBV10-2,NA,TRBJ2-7,TGCGCCTCTCTATCAGGGGTAGGCTCCTACGAGCAGTACTTC,CASLSGVGSYEQYF
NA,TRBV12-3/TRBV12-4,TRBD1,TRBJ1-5,TGTGCCAGCAGTTTGGACAGGGCCACGACCCAGCATTTT,CASSLDRATTQHF
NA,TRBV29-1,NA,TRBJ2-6,TGCAGCGTTTCAGAAGGGGTTGGGGCCAACGTCCTGACTTTC,CSVSEGVGANVLTF
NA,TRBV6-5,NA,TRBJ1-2,TGTGCCAGCAGTTTTGAACCCGGTCTCTATGGCTACACCTTC,CASSFEPGLYGYTF
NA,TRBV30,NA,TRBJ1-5,TGTGCCTGGACCGGAGGGGTGTTCGAGCAGCCCCAGCATTTT,CAWTGGVFEQPQHF